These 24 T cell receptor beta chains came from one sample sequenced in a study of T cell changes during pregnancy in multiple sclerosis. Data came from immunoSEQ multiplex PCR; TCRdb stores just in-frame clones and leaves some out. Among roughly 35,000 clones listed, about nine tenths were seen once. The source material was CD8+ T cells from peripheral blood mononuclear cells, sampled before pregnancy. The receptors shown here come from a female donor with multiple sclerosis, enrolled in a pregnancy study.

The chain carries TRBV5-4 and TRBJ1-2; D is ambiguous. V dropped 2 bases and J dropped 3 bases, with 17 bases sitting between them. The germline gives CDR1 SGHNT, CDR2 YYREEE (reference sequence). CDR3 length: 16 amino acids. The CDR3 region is CASSLSSSMIHYGYTF. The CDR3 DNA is TGTGCCAGCAGCTTAAGCTCGTCTATGATTCACTATGGCTACACCTTC.

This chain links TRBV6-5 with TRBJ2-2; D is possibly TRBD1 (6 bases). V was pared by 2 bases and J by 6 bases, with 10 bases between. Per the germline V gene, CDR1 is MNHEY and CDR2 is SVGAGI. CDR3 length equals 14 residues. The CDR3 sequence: CASSYDRRPGELFF. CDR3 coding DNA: TGTGCCAGCAGTTACGACAGGCGACCCGGGGAGCTGTTTTTT.

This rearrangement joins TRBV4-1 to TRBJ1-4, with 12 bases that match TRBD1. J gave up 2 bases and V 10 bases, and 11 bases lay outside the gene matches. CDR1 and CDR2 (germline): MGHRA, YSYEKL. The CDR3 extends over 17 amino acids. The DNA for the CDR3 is TGCGCCACCGGGACAGGGGGCGCAAGTGCGACTAATGAAAAACTGTTTTTT. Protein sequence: CATGTGGASATNEKLFF.

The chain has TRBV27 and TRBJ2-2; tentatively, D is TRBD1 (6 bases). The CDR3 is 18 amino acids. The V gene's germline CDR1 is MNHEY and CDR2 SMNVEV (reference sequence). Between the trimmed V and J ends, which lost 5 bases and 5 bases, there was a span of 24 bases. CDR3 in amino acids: CASSGWDTPSARTGELFF. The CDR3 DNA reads TGTGCCAGCAGTGGATGGGACACCCCAAGCGCTAGGACCGGGGAGCTGTTTTTT.

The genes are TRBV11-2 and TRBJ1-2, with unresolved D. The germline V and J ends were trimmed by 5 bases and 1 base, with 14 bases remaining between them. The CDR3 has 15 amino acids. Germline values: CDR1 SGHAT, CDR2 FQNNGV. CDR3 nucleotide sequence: TGTGCCAGCAGCGACTCGTCGGGTCTTAACTATGGCTACACCTTC. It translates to CASSDSSGLNYGYTF. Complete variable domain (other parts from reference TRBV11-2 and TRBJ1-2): EAGVAQSPRYKIIEKRQSVAFWCNPISGHATLYWYQQILGQGPKLLIQFQNNGVVDDSQLPKDRFSAERLKGVDSTLKIQPAKLEDSAVYLCASSDSSGLNYGYTFGSGTRLTVV.

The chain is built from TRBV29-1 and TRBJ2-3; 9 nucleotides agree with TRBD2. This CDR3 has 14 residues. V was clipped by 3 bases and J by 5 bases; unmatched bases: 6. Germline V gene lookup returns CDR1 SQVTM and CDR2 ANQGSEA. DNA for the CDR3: TGCAGCGTTGAGTTAGCGGGGGAGATAGATACGCAGTATTTT. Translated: CSVELAGEIDTQYF.

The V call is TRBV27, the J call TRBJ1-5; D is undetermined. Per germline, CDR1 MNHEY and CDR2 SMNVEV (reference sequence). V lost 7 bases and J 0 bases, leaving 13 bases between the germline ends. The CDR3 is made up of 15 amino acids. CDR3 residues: CASKVGLYSNQPQHF. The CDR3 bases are TGTGCCAGCAAAGTTGGCCTTTATAGCAATCAGCCCCAGCATTTT.

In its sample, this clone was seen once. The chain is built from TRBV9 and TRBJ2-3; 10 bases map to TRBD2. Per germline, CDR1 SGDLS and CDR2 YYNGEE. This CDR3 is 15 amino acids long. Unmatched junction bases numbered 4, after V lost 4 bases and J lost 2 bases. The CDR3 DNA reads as TGTGCCAGCAGCCCAGGACTAGCGGACACAGATACGCAGTATTTT. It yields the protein CASSPGLADTDTQYF.

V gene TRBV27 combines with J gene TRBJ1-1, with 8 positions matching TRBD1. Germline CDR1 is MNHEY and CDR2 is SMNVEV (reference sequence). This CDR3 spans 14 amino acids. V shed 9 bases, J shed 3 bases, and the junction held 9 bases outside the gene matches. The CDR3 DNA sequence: TGTGCCAGTACAACCACAGGGGGTCACACTGAAGCTTTCTTT. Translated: CASTTTGGHTEAFF.

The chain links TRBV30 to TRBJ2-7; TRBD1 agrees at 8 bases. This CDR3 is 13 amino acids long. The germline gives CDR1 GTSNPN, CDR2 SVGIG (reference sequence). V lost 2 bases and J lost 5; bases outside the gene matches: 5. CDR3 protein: CAWSPDRGHEQYF. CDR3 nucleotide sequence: TGTGCCTGGAGTCCAGACAGGGGCCACGAGCAGTACTTC.

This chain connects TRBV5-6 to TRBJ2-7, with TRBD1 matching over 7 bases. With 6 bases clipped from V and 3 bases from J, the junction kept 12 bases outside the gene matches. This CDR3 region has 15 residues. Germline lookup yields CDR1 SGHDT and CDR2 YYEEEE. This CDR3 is CASTFGTVNIYEQYF. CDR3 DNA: TGTGCCAGCACCTTCGGGACAGTTAATATCTACGAGCAGTACTTC. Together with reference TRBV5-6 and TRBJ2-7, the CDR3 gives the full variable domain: DAGVTQSPTHLIKTRGQQVTLRCSPKSGHDTVSWYQQALGQGPQFIFQYYEEEERQRGNFPDRFSGHQFPNYSSELNVNALLLGDSALYLCASTFGTVNIYEQYFGPGTRLTVT.

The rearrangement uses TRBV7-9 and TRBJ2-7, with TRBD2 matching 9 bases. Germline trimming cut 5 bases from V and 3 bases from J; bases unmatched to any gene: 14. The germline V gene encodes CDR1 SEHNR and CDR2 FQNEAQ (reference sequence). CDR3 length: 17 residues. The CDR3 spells CASSTTLAGATIYEQYF. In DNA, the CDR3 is TGTGCCAGCAGCACCACATTAGCGGGAGCCACCATCTACGAGCAGTACTTC.

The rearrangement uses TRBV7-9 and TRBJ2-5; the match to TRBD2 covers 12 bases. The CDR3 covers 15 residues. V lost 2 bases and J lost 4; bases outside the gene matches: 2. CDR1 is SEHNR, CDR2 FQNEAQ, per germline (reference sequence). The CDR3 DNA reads TGTGCCAGCAGCTTACTAGCGGGGGGGCGAGAGACCCAGTACTTC. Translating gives CASSLLAGGRETQYF.

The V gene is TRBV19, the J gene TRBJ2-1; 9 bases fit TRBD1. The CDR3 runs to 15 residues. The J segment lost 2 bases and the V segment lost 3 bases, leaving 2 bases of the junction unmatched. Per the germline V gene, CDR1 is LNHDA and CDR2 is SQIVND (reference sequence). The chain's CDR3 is CASSMTGGTYNEQFF. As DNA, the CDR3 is TGTGCCAGTAGTATGACAGGGGGGACCTACAATGAGCAGTTCTTC.

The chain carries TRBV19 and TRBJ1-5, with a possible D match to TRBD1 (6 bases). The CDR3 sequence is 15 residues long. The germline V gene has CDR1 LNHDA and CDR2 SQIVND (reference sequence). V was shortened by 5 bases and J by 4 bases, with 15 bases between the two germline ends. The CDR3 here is CASSAGTLTNQPQHF. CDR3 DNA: TGTGCCAGTAGTGCCGGGACACTTACTAATCAGCCCCAGCATTTT.

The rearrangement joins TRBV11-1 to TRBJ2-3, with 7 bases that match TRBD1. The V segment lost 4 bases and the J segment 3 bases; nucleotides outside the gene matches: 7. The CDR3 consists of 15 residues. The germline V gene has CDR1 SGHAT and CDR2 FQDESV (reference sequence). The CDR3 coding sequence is TGTGCCAGCAGCTCAGACAGGGTTGATACAGATACGCAGTATTTT. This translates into CASSSDRVDTDTQYF.

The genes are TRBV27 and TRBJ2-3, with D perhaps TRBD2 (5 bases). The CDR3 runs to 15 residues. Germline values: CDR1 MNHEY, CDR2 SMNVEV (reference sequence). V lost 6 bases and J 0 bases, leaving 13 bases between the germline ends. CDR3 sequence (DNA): TGTGCCAGCAGCAGCGGCACCTCTAGCACAGATACGCAGTATTTT. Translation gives CASSSGTSSTDTQYF.

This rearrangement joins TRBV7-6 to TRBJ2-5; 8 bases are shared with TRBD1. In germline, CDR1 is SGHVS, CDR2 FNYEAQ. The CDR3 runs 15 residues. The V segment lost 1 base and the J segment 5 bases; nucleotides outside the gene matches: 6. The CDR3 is CASSLVGQGIETQYF. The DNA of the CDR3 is TGTGCCAGCAGCTTAGTCGGACAGGGTATCGAGACCCAGTACTTC. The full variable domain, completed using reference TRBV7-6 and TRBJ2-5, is GAGVSQSPRYKVTKRGQDVALRCDPISGHVSLYWYRQALGQGPEFLTYFNYEAQQDKSGLPNDRFSAERPEGSISTLTIQRTEQRDSAMYRCASSLVGQGIETQYFGPGTRLLVL.

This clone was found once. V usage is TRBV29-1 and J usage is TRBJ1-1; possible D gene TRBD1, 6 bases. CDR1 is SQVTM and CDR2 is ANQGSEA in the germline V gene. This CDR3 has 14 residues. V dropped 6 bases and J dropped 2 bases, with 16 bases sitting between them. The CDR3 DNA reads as TGCAGCGTCGATGGGCTGGGACACAACACTGAAGCTTTCTTT. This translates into CSVDGLGHNTEAFF.

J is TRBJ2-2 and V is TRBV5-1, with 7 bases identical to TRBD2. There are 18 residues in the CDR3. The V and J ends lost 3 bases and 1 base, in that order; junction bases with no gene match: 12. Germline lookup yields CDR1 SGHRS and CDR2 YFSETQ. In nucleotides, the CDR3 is TGCGCCAGCAGCTCCCCTGGTGGGGGGGATAGGAACACCGGGGAGCTGTTTTTT. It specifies CASSSPGGGDRNTGELFF.

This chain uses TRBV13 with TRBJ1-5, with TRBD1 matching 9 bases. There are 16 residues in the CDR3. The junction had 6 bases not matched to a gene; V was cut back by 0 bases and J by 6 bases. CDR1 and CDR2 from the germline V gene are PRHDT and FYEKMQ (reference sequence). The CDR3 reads CASSLGRGTGTQPQHF. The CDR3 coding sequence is TGTGCCAGCAGCTTAGGCCGGGGGACAGGGACTCAGCCCCAGCATTTT.

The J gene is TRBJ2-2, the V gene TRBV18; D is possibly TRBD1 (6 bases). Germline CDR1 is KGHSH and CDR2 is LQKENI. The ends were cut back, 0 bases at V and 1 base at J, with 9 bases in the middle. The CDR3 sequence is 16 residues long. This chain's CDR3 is CASSPPKTGNTGELFF. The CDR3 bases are TGTGCCAGCTCACCACCGAAGACAGGGAACACCGGGGAGCTGTTTTTT.

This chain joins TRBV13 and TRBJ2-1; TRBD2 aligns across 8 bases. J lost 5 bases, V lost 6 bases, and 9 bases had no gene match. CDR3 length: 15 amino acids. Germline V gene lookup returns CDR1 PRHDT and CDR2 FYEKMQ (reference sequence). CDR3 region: CASRDSAGGNNEQFF. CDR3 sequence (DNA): TGTGCCAGCAGAGACTCCGCGGGGGGTAACAATGAGCAGTTCTTC.

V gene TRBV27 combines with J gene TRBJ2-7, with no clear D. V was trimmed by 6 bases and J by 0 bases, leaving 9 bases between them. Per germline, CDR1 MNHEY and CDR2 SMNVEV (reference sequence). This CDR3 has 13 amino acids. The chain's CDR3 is CASSLTSSYEQYF. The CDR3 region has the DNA TGTGCCAGCAGCCTCACGAGCTCCTACGAGCAGTACTTC.